Listed below are T cell receptor beta chains from one sample, sequenced in a study of CD8 T cells in ankylosing spondylitis. Using its own MiXCR run on the 5' RACE reads, TCRdb lists one record per CDR3 protein. The sample consists of over 700,000 distinct CDR3 sequences, over 15% of them appearing once. Sequences were obtained from blood, either unsorted or a sorted T cell fraction (not recorded which). The receptors were sampled from a male donor with ankylosing spondylitis. Both conserved end residues are part of each CDR3. D genes are given only for firm matches. Rows give clone size only sometimes, using once, few, many, or a class for an expanded clone.

v_gene	len	d_gene	abundance	j_gene	CDR3nt	CDR3aa
TRBV24-1	15	NA	few	TRBJ2-2	TGTGCCACCAGTGCCGCAGGAGAAAACACCGGGGAGCTGTTTTTT	CATSAAGENTGELFF
TRBV10-3	16	TRBD1	NA	TRBJ2-1	TGTGCCATCAGTGATTCCCAGGGACAGGCCTACAATGAGCAGTTCTTC	CAISDSQGQAYNEQFF
TRBV6-7	17	TRBD2	few	TRBJ2-1	TGTGCCAGCAGTTACCATCCGGGAGCGGGACCCTACAATGAGCAGTTCTTC	CASSYHPGAGPYNEQFF
TRBV20-1	15	TRBD1	NA	TRBJ1-6	TGCAGTGCTACTCTAACCGGGACAGGGGGTCGACCCCTCCACTTT	CSATLTGTGGRPLHF
TRBV11-2	13	NA	NA	TRBJ1-2	TGTGCCAGCAGCTTTGGGCCATACTATGGCTACACCTTC	CASSFGPYYGYTF
TRBV12-3/TRBV12-4	17	TRBD2	NA	TRBJ2-1	TGTGCCAGCAGAACAAGGGGGACGGGAGGGCGGAACAATGAGCAGTTCTTC	CASRTRGTGGRNNEQFF
TRBV20-1	16	TRBD2	NA	TRBJ2-1	TGCAGTGCTTTAAAGACTAGCGGGGGGGCCAGGAATGAGCAGTTCTTC	CSALKTSGGARNEQFF
TRBV28	13	NA	few	TRBJ2-7	TGTGCCAGCAGGAAGGACGGCTCCTACGAGCAGTACTTC	CASRKDGSYEQYF
TRBV4-2	14	NA	many	TRBJ2-1	TGTGCCAGCAGCCAAGTTCTGCCTCCGAATGAGCAGTTCTTC	CASSQVLPPNEQFF
TRBV4-1	20	NA	few	TRBJ1-5	TGCGCCAGCAGCCCACCAGGGGTAACGGGGCCTAGTATGCCCAATCAGCCCCAGCATTTT	CASSPPGVTGPSMPNQPQHF
TRBV3-1	15	NA	NA	TRBJ2-7	TGTGCCAGCAGCCGGCCCCGGGACAAGACCTACGAGCAGTACTTC	CASSRPRDKTYEQYF
TRBV10-3	13	NA	few	TRBJ2-5	TGTGCCATCGGGCGCGGGGGCGAAGAGACCCAGTACTTC	CAIGRGGEETQYF
TRBV20-1	14	TRBD1	NA	TRBJ1-1	TGCAGTGCTAGATCCACAGGGGGGAACACTGAAGCTTTCTTT	CSARSTGGNTEAFF
TRBV27	14	TRBD1	NA	TRBJ1-2	TGTGCCAGCAGTTTCGGGGTGGGACAGGGAGGCTACACCTTC	CASSFGVGQGGYTF
TRBV24-1	14	TRBD1	few	TRBJ1-2	TGTGCCACCAGTGCGGCCGGGACAGCATATGGCTACACCTTC	CATSAAGTAYGYTF
TRBV4-1	14	NA	many	TRBJ1-2	TGCGCCAGCAGCCAAGGGGGGGGAAACTATGGCTACACCTTC	CASSQGGGNYGYTF
TRBV4-1	14	NA	NA	TRBJ2-7	TGCGCCAGCAGCCAAGTGACGTACCTGGACGAGCAGTACTTC	CASSQVTYLDEQYF
TRBV13	14	TRBD2	few	TRBJ2-1	TGTGCCAGCAGCTTCCCTCCTAGCGGGGATGAGCAGTTCTTC	CASSFPPSGDEQFF
TRBV20-1	13	NA	few	TRBJ1-1	TGCAGTGCTGTAGGACACAAGAACACTGAAGCTTTCTTT	CSAVGHKNTEAFF
TRBV27	16	TRBD1	NA	TRBJ2-1	TGTGCCAGCAGCCCTAGGGGACAGGGGGCGGACAATGAGCAGTTCTTC	CASSPRGQGADNEQFF
TRBV5-1	14	TRBD1	few	TRBJ2-7	TGCGCCACACGTCAAGGGACAGGGGTCGGCGAGCAGTACTTC	CATRQGTGVGEQYF
TRBV5-1	17	TRBD1	NA	TRBJ1-4	TGCGCCAGCACCGCGGGACAGGGAGGGGGCACTAATGAAAAACTGTTTTTT	CASTAGQGGGTNEKLFF
TRBV9	15	NA	few	TRBJ2-3	TGTGCCAGCAGCGTGACGACGGTCCTCACAGATACGCAGTATTTT	CASSVTTVLTDTQYF
TRBV4-1	15	NA	few	TRBJ1-5	TGCGCCAGCAGCAGAGATGAGGGTAGCAATCAGCCCCAGCATTTT	CASSRDEGSNQPQHF
TRBV25-1	14	NA	NA	TRBJ1-4	TGTGCCAGCAGTCCCCGGGCAACTAATGAAAAACTGTTTTTT	CASSPRATNEKLFF
TRBV20-1	13	NA	few	TRBJ1-5	TGCAGTGCTAGGGGGGGGGTCAATCAGCCCCAGCATTTT	CSARGGVNQPQHF
TRBV7-8	13	NA	NA	TRBJ1-5	TGTGCCAGCAAGAGAGACGGACCTGGGGCCCAGCATTTT	CASKRDGPGAQHF
TRBV6-1	14	NA	many	TRBJ1-4	TGTGCCAGCAGTCCCACAGGGAACCATGAAAAACTGTTTTTT	CASSPTGNHEKLFF
TRBV6-1	16	TRBD1	NA	TRBJ1-2	TGTGCCAGCAGTGCCCTTGGGACAGGGTCTAACTATGGCTACACCTTC	CASSALGTGSNYGYTF
TRBV5-5	17	NA	few	TRBJ2-3	TGTGCCAGCAGCTTGGTCCCCCAGGCTCCTAACACAGATACGCAGTATTTT	CASSLVPQAPNTDTQYF
TRBV7-8	15	TRBD2	few	TRBJ2-5	TGTGCCAGCAGCCCATTGGGGGCTAGCGGGGGTCGAACCGACTTC	CASSPLGASGGRTDF
TRBV27	15	NA	NA	TRBJ2-7	TGTGCCAGCAGTTTGAAGGGGTGGGGATCCTACGAGCAGTACTTC	CASSLKGWGSYEQYF
TRBV7-9	15	TRBD1	few	TRBJ1-2	TGTGCCAGCAGCTTAGCAGGGACAGGGGGGCATGGCTACACCTTC	CASSLAGTGGHGYTF
TRBV20-1	14	TRBD1	many	TRBJ2-7	TGCAGTGCCCATACCGGGACAGGAGCCTACGAGCAGTACTTC	CSAHTGTGAYEQYF
TRBV20-1	14	NA	NA	TRBJ2-1	TGCAGTGCTAGAGATATGATGGGCAACAATGAGCAGTTCTTC	CSARDMMGNNEQFF
TRBV28	15	NA	NA	TRBJ1-2	TGTGCCAGCACCGAAGGGGTCGGGGGACGGGTGGGCTACACCTTC	CASTEGVGGRVGYTF
TRBV7-9	13	NA	NA	TRBJ2-7	TGTGCCAGCAGCTACAAGGACAGCTACGAGCAGTACTTC	CASSYKDSYEQYF
TRBV21-1	18	NA	few	TRBJ2-3	TGTGCCAGCAGCCTATACAGGGGGAGATGCTCTAGCACAGATACGCAGTATTTT	CASSLYRGRCSSTDTQYF
TRBV7-6	14	NA	NA	TRBJ2-1	TGTGCCAGCAGCTTAAGTTCGGGGATCAATGAGCAGTTCTTC	CASSLSSGINEQFF
TRBV12-3/TRBV12-4	13	NA	many	TRBJ2-7	TGTGCCAGCAGTTTCAGGCAGCCCTACGAGCAGTACTTC	CASSFRQPYEQYF
TRBV4-3	14	NA	NA	TRBJ2-2	TGCGCCAGCAGCCGGGGTAGACAGTCCGGGGAGCTGTTTTTT	CASSRGRQSGELFF
TRBV9	14	TRBD1	NA	TRBJ1-1	TGTGCCAGCAGCGCGTACAGGGGGCCCAATGAAGCTTTCTTT	CASSAYRGPNEAFF
TRBV6-2/TRBV6-3	11	NA	NA	TRBJ1-1	TGTGCCAGCAGCCCTCCTCCTGAAGCTTTCTTT	CASSPPPEAFF
TRBV27	17	TRBD1	few	TRBJ1-5	TGTGCCAGCAGAGAACAGGGGAAAGGATATAGCAATCAGCCCCAGCATTTT	CASREQGKGYSNQPQHF
TRBV12-3/TRBV12-4	15	NA	few	TRBJ2-5	TGTGCCAGCAGTTTGATAGGGACATTTCAAGAGACCCAGTACTTC	CASSLIGTFQETQYF
TRBV13	15	NA	NA	TRBJ2-4	TGTGCCAGCAGCTTATCTGGGGGGAGAAAAAACATTCAGTACTTC	CASSLSGGRKNIQYF
TRBV20-1	14	TRBD1	few	TRBJ1-2	TGCAGTGCTAGAGAAGGACAGGGCGATGATGGCTACACCTTC	CSAREGQGDDGYTF
TRBV20-1	16	NA	few	TRBJ1-4	TGCAGTGCCGCATCTAGGGTGGCACAGGATAATGAAAAACTGTTTTTT	CSAASRVAQDNEKLFF
TRBV7-9	14	NA	NA	TRBJ1-2	TGTGCCAGCAGCCCCTCGGGAGGGAGTAGTGGCTACACCTTC	CASSPSGGSSGYTF
TRBV12-3/TRBV12-4	12	TRBD1	few	TRBJ1-5	TGTGCCAGCAGTTTAGCCCAGGGGGCCCAGCATTTT	CASSLAQGAQHF
TRBV4-2	15	TRBD2	few	TRBJ2-1	TGTGCCAGCAGCCAAGTGCGGGGGGGCGGGAATGAGCAGTTCTTC	CASSQVRGGGNEQFF
TRBV27	14	NA	few	TRBJ2-7	TGTGCCAGCAGTTTACGAAGCACTTTCTACGAGCAGTACTTC	CASSLRSTFYEQYF
TRBV25-1	16	TRBD1	few	TRBJ2-2	TGTGCCAGCAGTGACCCCGGACAGGGGGGTAGAGGGGAGCTGTTTTTT	CASSDPGQGGRGELFF
TRBV4-2	13	NA	few	TRBJ1-5	TGTGCCAGCAGCGGGGGAGAGGGTCAGCCCCAGCATTTT	CASSGGEGQPQHF
TRBV29-1	13	NA	NA	TRBJ2-1	TGCAGCGTTGCTTCCTACTCCTACAATGAGCAGTTCTTC	CSVASYSYNEQFF
TRBV20-1	13	TRBD1	NA	TRBJ1-4	TGCAGTGCTTGGGACAGGGGGTTCGGAAAACTGTTTTTT	CSAWDRGFGKLFF
TRBV3-1	14	NA	few	TRBJ1-5	TGTGCCAGCAGCCAAGTAGGAGGGCTACAGCCCCAGCATTTT	CASSQVGGLQPQHF
TRBV5-1	14	NA	NA	TRBJ2-2	TGCGCCAGCAGCGGAGGTTCCGACACCGGGGAGCTGTTTTTT	CASSGGSDTGELFF
TRBV9	15	NA	many	TRBJ1-1	TGTGCCAGCAGCCCAAGGCCGACAGGGAACACTGAAGCTTTCTTT	CASSPRPTGNTEAFF
TRBV19	15	NA	few	TRBJ1-5	TGTGCCAGTAGTTCCACAGGGTCCAGGGGCCAGCCCCAGCATTTT	CASSSTGSRGQPQHF